This T cell receptor beta chain was observed in a study of relationships among human T cell subsets (dated by TCRdb to 2010 to 2012). For the wider study: The study sequenced eight distinct T cell populations from blood: pan T, CD8 cytotoxic, regulatory, Th1, Th2, naive plus transitional, activated and memory cells. Results the study describes overall, beyond this receptor: Over 50% of CD8+ cytotoxic sequences belonged to clones with over 100 reads, whereas regulatory and Th2 subsets showed few such clones. The substantial sharing of CDR3s among Th1, Th2 and regulatory T cells was interpreted as suggesting that cell fate choices are stochastic. V, D and J usage, CDR3 length and N-nucleotide additions showed no statistically significant differences among the seven subsets. A CD4+CD8+ double-positive population could not be ruled out by the bead-based sorting.

The receptor library was made with multiplex PCR. TCRdb records 454 GS FLX as the sequencer. Semiquantitative ARM-PCR was used to amplify the TCR alpha and beta CDR3 regions from mRNA. In ARM-PCR, tagged nested gene-specific primers were applied first, and communal superprimers then carried out the exponential amplification. Before the first-round PCR products went through the second amplification round, exonuclease was used to remove the nested primers. The amplicons were sequenced on the 454 platform, which can rapidly sequence millions of DNA fragments without cloning bias. A read mappable to both V and J germline segments was defined as an effective read. The authors processed their data as follows. IRmap was used to assign reads to germline V, D and J segments, and IRmap relies on pyromap, a Smith-Waterman modification adapted to 454 sequencing errors. D-beta assignments were filtered with cutoffs set at the 99th percentile of alignment scores obtained from simulated random sequences. The CDR3 was taken to be the amino acids lying between the conserved V-segment Y[YFLI]C motif and the J-segment [FW]GXGT motif. Repertoire diversity was estimated with a compound Poisson process model previously applied to large-scale EST data. A cross-contamination detection procedure was applied to argue against sample contamination as the source of shared CDR3s. Through fastp at Q25 and MiXCR, TCRdb rebuilt clones from the public reads, retaining in-frame beta chains. Duplicate CDR3 protein sequences are folded into a single record with the most common DNA and genes. These V and J calls derive from TCRdb rather than the authors' analysis. This sample gives thousands of distinct CDR3 sequences in total; around 52% of them show up just once. Roughly 5.6% of the sample lies in the top ten.

V is pared back by 5 bases and J by 2 bases, with 17 bases lying between the germline termini. In the germline V gene (reference sequence), CDR1 corresponds to DFQATT and CDR2 to SNEGSKA. The CDR3 starts with the cysteine, ends with the phenylalanine, and has 15 residues. The retained sequence is limited to the CDR3, 45 bases, with the frame set at the first base. About this clonotype: The clone's antigen remains unknown. No much larger clone exists at a distance of one base, and base qualities are not known.

From the CD45RA-negative fraction, anti-CD45RO beads were used to select memory T cells as CD45RA-RO+ cells. Miltenyi superparamagnetic beads coated with subset-specific monoclonal antibodies were used to isolate the T cell subsets. All T cell populations were isolated from peripheral blood. Whole blood was subjected to Ficoll separation to obtain mononuclear cells, from which monocytes were subsequently depleted using anti-CD14 microbeads. Right after isolation, the cell populations were resuspended in RNAprotect reagent. The sequencing input was memory T cells sorted from blood. Explained via the paper, the cell subset or site label denotes: CD45RA-RO+ memory T cells. The sequence is built from TRBV20-1 and TRBJ2-3; there is no confident call for the D gene. This clonotype was obtained from a man aged 35-49 years in good health. The DNA sequence follows: TGCAGTGCTGGCCGGGCGTGGAATCCCACAGATACGCAGTATTTT. The encoded protein is CSAGRAWNPTDTQYF.